The entry below gives a single TCR beta chain sequence along with its context. The target antigen is unknown. This specimen comes from a study of regulatory T cells. Germline V gives CDR1 MNHNY, CDR2 SVGAGI (reference sequence). J was trimmed by 11 bases and V by 2 bases; bases with no gene match: 5. This CDR3 has 12 residues. Primers: 52 TRBV forward and 13 TRBJ reverse. Repertoires were generated with immunoSEQ multiplex PCR, while TCRdb's copy carries only in-frame clones and drops some. The data contain roughly 30,000 clones, 85% to 95% of them singletons. Broader study findings: Hydrophobic residues at CDR3 positions 6 and 7 were enriched in conventional CD4+ T cells of CD3G-deficient patients.

The specimen was conventional CD4+ T cells sorted from blood. This TCR was recovered from a young adult with CD3G deficiency. The V call is TRBV6-6, the J call TRBJ1-1; 7 nucleotides agree with TRBD1. CDR3 bases: TGTGCCAGCAGTTACCCGACAGGGTTTGCTTTCTTT. As protein: CASSYPTGFAFF.